The clone carrying this T cell receptor (beta chain) was recorded a few times. This sample was included in a study of PD-1 blockade in classical Hodgkin lymphoma. CDR1 is SEHNR and CDR2 is FQNEAQ in the germline V gene (reference sequence). This CDR3 contains 16 residues. V gave up 8 bases and J gave up 3 bases, with 22 bases separating them. Clones were read by immunoSEQ multiplex PCR, and TCRdb kept only the in-frame ones, dropping some. The profile shows over 90,000 clones, 89% of them singletons. Relapse was seen in all patients after autologous stem cell transplantation, and brentuximab vedotin exposure was variable.

The specimen was peripheral blood mononuclear cells (PBMCs), collected before the second cycle of nivolumab. This rearrangement joins TRBV7-9 to TRBJ1-2, with D tentatively TRBD1 (5 bases). The sequence came from a human donor with classical Hodgkin lymphoma. The CDR3 loop reads CASSWGMSNEDYGYTF. CDR3 DNA: TGTGCCAGCTCGTGGGGGATGAGTAATGAGGACTATGGCTACACCTTC.